A single sample is the source of the 26 T cell receptor beta chains below, sequenced in a study of cytomegalovirus exposure and HLA in healthy donors. 13 Jbeta primers and 60 Vbeta primers were used for the PCR. This table comes from immunoSEQ multiplex PCR, and its TCRdb copy is limited to in-frame clones, with some not included. The sample shows 180,000 or so clones, about 82% of them seen only once. Specimen: PBMCs. The origin of the receptors is a female donor in good health and CMV-seronegative.

This clone has just one count. The identical CDR3 is also encoded by other nucleotide sequences in the sample. The chain combines TRBV6-5 with TRBJ1-2; maybe TRBD1 (5 bases). With 0 bases removed from V and 8 bases from J, the gap between germline ends came to 16 bases. There are 15 residues in the CDR3. The germline gives CDR1 MNHEY, CDR2 SVGAGI. CDR3 DNA: TGTGCCAGCAGTTACTCGATAGGAGGGGAAGGAGGCTACACCTTC. It translates to CASSYSIGGEGGYTF.

V and J are TRBV4-3 and TRBJ1-2; TRBD1 matches at 7 bases. CDR3 size: 13 residues. V shed 5 bases, J shed 3 bases, and the junction held 3 bases outside the gene matches. Germline CDR1 reads LGHNA; CDR2 reads YSLEER. The CDR3 sequence is CASSYTGDYGYTF. The CDR3 DNA sequence: TGCGCCAGCAGCTACACAGGGGACTATGGCTACACCTTC.

The sample holds a few counts of this clone. This chain uses TRBV19 with TRBJ1-1, with D hard to call. Germline V CDR1 and CDR2: LNHDA, SQIVND (reference sequence). V was pared by 3 bases and J by 5 bases, with 10 bases between. The CDR3 spans 13 residues. The CDR3 loop reads CASSMEGMTEAFF. Here the CDR3 DNA reads TGTGCCAGTAGTATGGAGGGTATGACTGAAGCTTTCTTT. Drawing the rest from reference TRBV19 and TRBJ1-1, the complete variable domain is DGGITQSPKYLFRKEGQNVTLSCEQNLNHDAMYWYRQDPGQGLRLIYYSQIVNDFQKGDIAEGYSVSREKKESFPLTVTSAQKNPTAFYLCASSMEGMTEAFFGQGTRLTVV.

The chain combines TRBV6-5 with TRBJ2-5, with TRBD1 identical over 9 bases. Trimming cost V 6 bases and J 3 bases; bases outside gene matches: 8. CDR1 MNHEY and CDR2 SVGAGI come from the germline V gene. The CDR3 is 15 residues long. The CDR3 spells CASRPLTGGKETQYF. For the CDR3, the DNA is TGTGCCAGCAGGCCCTTGACAGGGGGGAAAGAGACCCAGTACTTC.

CDR3 nucleotides: TGCGCCAGCAGCCAAGACCCTGGGGTAGCGGGGGGCCTTAGCCAAGAGACCCAGTACTTC. It codes for CASSQDPGVAGGLSQETQYF. The rearrangement uses TRBV4-3 and TRBJ2-5; TRBD2 agrees at 10 bases. Germline assignment: CDR1 LGHNA and CDR2 YSLEER. The CDR3 runs to 20 residues. Trimming took 0 bases from V and 1 from J; bases not matched to a gene: 14.

In its sample, this clone was seen a few times. The V and J genes are TRBV28 and TRBJ1-2, with a possible D match to TRBD1 (6 bases). The CDR3 spans 15 residues. Germline CDR1 is MDHEN and CDR2 is SYDVKM. The V gene lost 3 bases and the J gene lost 2 bases, with 13 bases spanning the gap. CDR3 residues: CASSFGDITNYGYTF. The CDR3 DNA follows: TGTGCCAGCAGTTTTGGGGACATCACAAACTATGGCTACACCTTC.

CDR3 amino acids: CASSFDVTGGRNEQFF. Here the CDR3 DNA reads TGTGCCAGCAGCTTTGATGTCACGGGTGGTCGCAATGAGCAGTTCTTC. This rearrangement joins TRBV7-2 to TRBJ2-1; the D is unclear. There are 16 residues in the CDR3. V gave up 3 bases and J gave up 6 bases, with 18 bases separating them. Germline-derived CDR1 and CDR2 are SGHTA and FQGNSA. Looking up the rest from reference TRBV7-2 and TRBJ2-1 gives the full variable domain: GAGVSQSPSNKVTEKGKDVELRCDPISGHTALYWYRQSLGQGLEFLIYFQGNSAPDKSGLPSDRFSAERTGGSVSTLTIQRTQQEDSAVYLCASSFDVTGGRNEQFFGPGTRLTVL.

This chain joins TRBV19 and TRBJ1-5; maybe TRBD1 (6 bases). Germline CDR1 reads LNHDA; CDR2 reads SQIVND (reference sequence). Trimming cost V 8 bases and J 6 bases, with 14 bases left between them. This CDR3 comprises 13 residues. In DNA form, the CDR3 reads TGTGCCAGTGGCTGGGGGCCGGGTCAGCCCCAGCATTTT. Translating it yields CASGWGPGQPQHF. Full variable domain (missing parts from reference TRBV19 and TRBJ1-5): DGGITQSPKYLFRKEGQNVTLSCEQNLNHDAMYWYRQDPGQGLRLIYYSQIVNDFQKGDIAEGYSVSREKKESFPLTVTSAQKNPTAFYLCASGWGPGQPQHFGDGTRLSIL.

The count of this clone is one. This chain links TRBV28 with TRBJ1-1; D possibly corresponds to TRBD1 (5 bases). CDR3 length: 13 amino acids. Trimming took off 3 bases at V and 4 bases at J, with 9 bases between the two ends. Germline V CDR1 and CDR2: MDHEN, SYDVKM. CDR3 coding DNA: TGTGCCAGCAGTTTGAGGGGAGGCACTGAAGCTTTCTTT. Its translation is CASSLRGGTEAFF.

The chain is built from TRBV5-1 and TRBJ2-7, with D uncertain. CDR1 and CDR2 (germline): SGHRS, YFSETQ. The CDR3 is 14 amino acids. V shed 3 bases and J shed 2 bases, with 12 bases lying between them. DNA of the CDR3: TGCGCCAGCAGCTCTGACACCCCAACCTACGAGCAGTACTTC. This codes for CASSSDTPTYEQYF.

V is TRBV23-1 and J is TRBJ2-7, with D perhaps matching TRBD1 (6 bases). TRBV23-1 is assigned to the ORF class and has an uncertain function. Trimming removed 3 bases at V and 2 bases at J, with 11 bases between. The CDR3 spans 14 residues. The CDR3 nucleotides are TGCGCCAGCAGTCAGCGACAGGAAACCTACGAGCAGTACTTC. Translating it yields CASSQRQETYEQYF.

In this sample, this clone turned up a few times. The rearrangement uses TRBV5-1 and TRBJ2-2; no definite D call. Germline lookup yields CDR1 SGHRS and CDR2 YFSETQ. The CDR3 runs to 14 residues. Trimming left V 0 bases short and J 4 bases short, with 7 bases between. The DNA for the CDR3 is TGCGCCAGCAGCTTGGACAGCAGCACCGGGGAGCTGTTTTTT. Amino acids: CASSLDSSTGELFF. Variable domain in full (rest from reference TRBV5-1 and TRBJ2-2): KAGVTQTPRYLIKTRGQQVTLSCSPISGHRSVSWYQQTPGQGLQFLFEYFSETQRNKGNFPGRFSGRQFSNSRSEMNVSTLELGDSALYLCASSLDSSTGELFFGEGSRLTVL.

The genes are TRBV27 and TRBJ2-2; D is unclear. V shed 5 bases and J shed 8 bases, with 12 bases lying between them. The CDR3 runs 13 residues. CDR1 MNHEY and CDR2 SMNVEV come from the germline V gene (reference sequence). CDR3 DNA: TGTGCCAGCAGTCCCGGAGTCGGGGGGGAGCTGTTTTTT. It encodes CASSPGVGGELFF.

This rearrangement joins TRBV4-2 to TRBJ1-1; 10 bases line up with TRBD1. Germline V gene lookup returns CDR1 LGHNA and CDR2 YNFKEQ. The CDR3 has 17 residues. J gave up 4 bases and V 0 bases, and 8 bases lay outside the gene matches. This CDR3 is CASSQDSLRDRGTEAFF. CDR3 bases: TGTGCCAGCAGCCAAGATAGTCTCCGGGACAGGGGCACTGAAGCTTTCTTT.

This clone was counted a single time. The chain combines TRBV28 with TRBJ2-1; D is unresolved. Germline CDR1 and CDR2: MDHEN and SYDVKM. The CDR3 has 13 amino acids. Trimming stripped 3 bases from V and 4 bases from J, with 7 bases between. The CDR3 here is CASSLHQYNEQFF. Here the CDR3 DNA reads TGTGCCAGCAGTTTGCATCAGTACAATGAGCAGTTCTTC.

This clone was picked up a small number of times. The chain combines TRBV7-9 with TRBJ2-1, with D possibly TRBD2 on 5 matching bases. Per germline, CDR1 SEHNR and CDR2 FQNEAQ (reference sequence). The CDR3 is 17 residues long. Trimming removed 5 bases at V and 7 bases at J, with 24 bases between. CDR3 sequence reads: CASSTYLEGNLLNEQFF. The CDR3 nucleotides are TGTGCCAGCAGCACCTACCTTGAGGGCAACCTTTTGAATGAGCAGTTCTTC.

This chain connects TRBV5-4 to TRBJ1-4, with TRBD1 matching 8 bases. The germline V gene encodes CDR1 SGHNT and CDR2 YYREEE (reference sequence). The CDR3 has 17 residues. V lost 4 bases to trimming and J lost 2 bases; unmatched junction nucleotides: 10. CDR3 DNA: TGTGCCAGCAGCCTGGCGGCAGGGGGCAGGACTAATGAAAAACTGTTTTTT. Amino acids: CASSLAAGGRTNEKLFF.

The chain carries TRBV30 and TRBJ1-4; 8 nucleotides agree with TRBD1. Germline V gene data show CDR1 as GTSNPN and CDR2 as SVGIG (reference sequence). The V gene end was trimmed by 0 bases and the J gene end by 8 bases; junction bases not matched to a gene: 5. The CDR3 runs 14 residues. Here the CDR3 reads CAWSVQGVREKLFF. The CDR3 nucleotides read TGTGCCTGGAGTGTACAGGGGGTAAGGGAAAAACTGTTTTTT.

The rearrangement uses TRBV9 and TRBJ1-2; no clear D gene. The CDR3 has 13 residues. Trimming took off 4 bases at V and 4 bases at J, with 11 bases between the two ends. Germline V CDR1 and CDR2: SGDLS, YYNGEE. The CDR3 reads CASSLPGIYGYTF. The CDR3 DNA sequence: TGTGCCAGCAGCCTCCCCGGGATCTATGGCTACACCTTC.

The chain is built from TRBV5-1 and TRBJ1-2; D remains ambiguous. This CDR3 region has 14 residues. Germline V lookup: CDR1 SGHRS, CDR2 YFSETQ. Deletions cut 6 bases from V and 4 bases from J, with 16 bases between. This CDR3 reads CASKPSSIIYGYTF. DNA for the CDR3: TGCGCCAGCAAGCCAAGCTCGATCATCTATGGCTACACCTTC. Full variable domain (remainder filled in from reference TRBV5-1 and TRBJ1-2): KAGVTQTPRYLIKTRGQQVTLSCSPISGHRSVSWYQQTPGQGLQFLFEYFSETQRNKGNFPGRFSGRQFSNSRSEMNVSTLELGDSALYLCASKPSSIIYGYTFGSGTRLTVV.

The chain has TRBV2 and TRBJ2-7; D is perhaps TRBD1 (5 bases). V was trimmed by 4 bases and J by 5 bases, leaving 15 bases between them. The CDR3 spans 14 residues. Germline V CDR1 and CDR2: SNHLY, FYNNEI. The CDR3 region has the DNA TGTGCCAGCAGTGTCATAGATTGGGGCGACGAGCAGTACTTC. Translation gives CASSVIDWGDEQYF.

The table lists this clone with a count of one. The chain uses TRBV7-2 and TRBJ1-2; 10 bases map to TRBD1. Germline trimming cut 3 bases from V and 6 bases from J; bases unmatched to any gene: 4. This CDR3 spans 14 amino acids. The V gene's germline CDR1 is SGHTA and CDR2 FQGNSA. The CDR3: CASSFGTGDNGYTF. The CDR3 nucleotides are TGTGCCAGCAGCTTCGGGACAGGGGATAATGGCTACACCTTC.

The V gene is TRBV7-6, the J gene TRBJ2-1, with no clear D. V was trimmed by 1 base and J by 3 bases, leaving 10 bases between them. The CDR3 is 15 residues long. Germline V CDR1 and CDR2: SGHVS, FNYEAQ. CDR3: CASSLDYHSYNEQFF. The CDR3 DNA follows: TGTGCCAGCAGCTTAGACTATCATAGCTACAATGAGCAGTTCTTC. Looking up the rest from reference TRBV7-6 and TRBJ2-1 gives the full variable domain: GAGVSQSPRYKVTKRGQDVALRCDPISGHVSLYWYRQALGQGPEFLTYFNYEAQQDKSGLPNDRFSAERPEGSISTLTIQRTEQRDSAMYRCASSLDYHSYNEQFFGPGTRLTVL.

A word on this clone: Other DNA sequences from this sample encode an identical CDR3 as well. The gene calls are TRBV7-2 and TRBJ2-3; D gene unclear. The CDR3 extends over 12 amino acids. From germline, CDR1 is SGHTA and CDR2 FQGNSA. V shed 4 bases and J shed 2 bases, with 4 bases lying between them. The CDR3 bases are TGTGCCAGCAGCTCGTACACAGATACGCAGTATTTT. Translated, it gives CASSSYTDTQYF.

This clone has a handful of counts. The chain joins TRBV7-2 to TRBJ2-1, with 7 bases identical to TRBD2. Germline V gives CDR1 SGHTA, CDR2 FQGNSA. This CDR3 is 16 amino acids long. V trimming: 5 bases; J trimming: 3 bases; junction bases outside the gene matches: 10. CDR3 in amino acids: CASSPPPSGGYNEQFF. CDR3 coding DNA: TGTGCCAGCAGCCCCCCCCCTAGCGGAGGCTACAATGAGCAGTTCTTC.

The V and J genes are TRBV29-1 and TRBJ1-2; D unresolved. CDR3 length equals 12 residues. Looked up from germline, CDR1 is SQVTM and CDR2 is ANQGSEA. V dropped 6 bases and J dropped 7 bases, with 15 bases sitting between them. The CDR3 region is CSVGGQISGYTF. CDR3 in DNA: TGCAGCGTCGGTGGGCAGATAAGTGGCTACACCTTC.